This TCR beta chain was observed in a study of T cell repertoires in cytomegalovirus infection. Study details: CMV infection plus the matching HLA type was flagged by public TCR beta signatures. Findings of the study overall: Ex vivo, HLA-C-restricted CMV-specific TCR beta clonotypes prevailed over the rest of the response. Cumulative public TCR beta family frequency identified carriers of CMV plus the relevant HLA.

TCRdb processed the reads anew with MiXCR; each CDR3 protein has one entry. The data hold around 450,000 distinct CDR3 sequences, with roughly 31% observed a single time. Details on this clonotype: Its matching antigen is unknown.

The CDR3 spans 19 residues. Trimming took 3 bases from V and 5 from J; bases not matched to a gene: 19. The sequenced material came from PBMCs. The TCR comes from a human donor in good health (CMV status not recorded). Some clones in this sample may be carry-over from other donors' samples. This chain uses TRBV23-1 with TRBJ2-5; 9 nucleotides match TRBD1. TRBV23-1 is an open reading frame whose function is uncertain. CDR3 protein: CASSHQGGPGQGIVETQYF. CDR3 coding DNA: TGCGCCAGCAGTCACCAGGGAGGACCGGGACAGGGAATAGTTGAGACCCAGTACTTC.